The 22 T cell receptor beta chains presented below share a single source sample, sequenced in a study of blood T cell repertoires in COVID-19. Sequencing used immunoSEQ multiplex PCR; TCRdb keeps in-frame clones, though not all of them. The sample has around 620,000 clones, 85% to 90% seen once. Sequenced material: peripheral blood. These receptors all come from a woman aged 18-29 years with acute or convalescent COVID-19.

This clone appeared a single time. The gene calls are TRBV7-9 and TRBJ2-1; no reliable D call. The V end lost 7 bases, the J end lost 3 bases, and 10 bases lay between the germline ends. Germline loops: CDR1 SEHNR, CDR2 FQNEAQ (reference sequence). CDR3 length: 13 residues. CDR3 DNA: TGTGCCAGCATGAAGGAGAGCTACAATGAGCAGTTCTTC. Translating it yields CASMKESYNEQFF.

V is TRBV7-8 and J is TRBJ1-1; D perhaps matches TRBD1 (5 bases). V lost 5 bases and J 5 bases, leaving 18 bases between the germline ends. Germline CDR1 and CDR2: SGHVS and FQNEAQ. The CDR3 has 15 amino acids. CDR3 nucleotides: TGTGCCAGCAGCATCCCGGGGCCGGGAGGGACTGAAGCTTTCTTT. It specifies CASSIPGPGGTEAFF. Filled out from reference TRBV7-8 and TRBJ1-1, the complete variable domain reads GAGVSQSPRYKVAKRGQDVALRCDPISGHVSLFWYQQALGQGPEFLTYFQNEAQLDKSGLPSDRFFAERPEGSVSTLKIQRTQQEDSAVYLCASSIPGPGGTEAFFGQGTRLTVV.

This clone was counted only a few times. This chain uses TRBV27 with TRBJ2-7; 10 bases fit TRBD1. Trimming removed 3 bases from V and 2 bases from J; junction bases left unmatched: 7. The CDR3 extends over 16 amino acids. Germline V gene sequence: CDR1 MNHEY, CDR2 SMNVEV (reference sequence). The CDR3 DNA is TGTGCCAGCAGTTTGGCGGGGACAGGGGTAACCTACGAGCAGTACTTC. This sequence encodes CASSLAGTGVTYEQYF.

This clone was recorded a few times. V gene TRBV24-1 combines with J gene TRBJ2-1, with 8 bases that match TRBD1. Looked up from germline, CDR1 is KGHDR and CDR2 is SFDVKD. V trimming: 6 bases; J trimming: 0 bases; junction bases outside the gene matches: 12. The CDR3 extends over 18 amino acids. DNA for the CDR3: TGTGCCACCAGTTCTTGGCAGGGGGCCCGGAGCTCCTACAATGAGCAGTTCTTC. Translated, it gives CATSSWQGARSSYNEQFF.

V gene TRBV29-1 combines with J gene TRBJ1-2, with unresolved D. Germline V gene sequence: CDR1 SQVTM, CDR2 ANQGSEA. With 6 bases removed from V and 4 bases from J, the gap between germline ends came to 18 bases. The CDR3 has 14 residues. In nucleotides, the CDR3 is TGCAGCGTCCCTGCGGGCGATATACCCTATGGCTACACCTTC. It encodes CSVPAGDIPYGYTF.

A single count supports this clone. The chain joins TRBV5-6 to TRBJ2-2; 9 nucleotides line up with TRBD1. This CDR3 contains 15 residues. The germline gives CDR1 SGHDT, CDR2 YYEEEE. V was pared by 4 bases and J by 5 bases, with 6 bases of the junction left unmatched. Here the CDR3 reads CASSNGQGSTGELFF. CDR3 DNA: TGTGCCAGCAGCAACGGACAGGGGAGTACCGGGGAGCTGTTTTTT.

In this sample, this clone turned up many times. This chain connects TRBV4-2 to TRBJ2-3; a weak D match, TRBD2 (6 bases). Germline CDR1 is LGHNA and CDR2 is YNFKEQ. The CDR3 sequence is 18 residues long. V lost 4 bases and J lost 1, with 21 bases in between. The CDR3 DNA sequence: TGTGCCAGCAGCCTTACGTTATGGGGGGAGGTTGGCACAGATACGCAGTATTTT. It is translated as CASSLTLWGEVGTDTQYF.

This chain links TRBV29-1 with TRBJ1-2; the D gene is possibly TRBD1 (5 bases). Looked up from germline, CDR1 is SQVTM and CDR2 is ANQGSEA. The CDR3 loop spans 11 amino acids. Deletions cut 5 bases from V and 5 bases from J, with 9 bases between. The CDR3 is CSVREGYGYTF. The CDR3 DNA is TGCAGCGTTAGGGAGGGGTATGGCTACACCTTC. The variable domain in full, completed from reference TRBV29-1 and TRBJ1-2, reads SAVISQKPSRDICQRGTSLTIQCQVDSQVTMMFWYRQQPGQSLTLIATANQGSEATYESGFVIDKFPISRPNLTFSTLTVSNMSPEDSSIYLCSVREGYGYTFGSGTRLTVV.

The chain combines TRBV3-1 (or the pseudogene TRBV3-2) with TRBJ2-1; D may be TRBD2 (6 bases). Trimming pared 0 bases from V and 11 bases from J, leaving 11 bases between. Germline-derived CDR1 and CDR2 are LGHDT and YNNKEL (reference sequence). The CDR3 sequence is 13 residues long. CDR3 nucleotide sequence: TGTGCCAGCAGCCAAGATCACGGGGGTCAGCAGTTCTTC. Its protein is CASSQDHGGQQFF.

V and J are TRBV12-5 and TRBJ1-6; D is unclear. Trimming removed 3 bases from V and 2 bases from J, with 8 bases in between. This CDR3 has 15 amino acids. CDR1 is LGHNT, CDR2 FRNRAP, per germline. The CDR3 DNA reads TGTGCTAGTGGTTTAATGCAGACCTATAATTCACCCCTCCACTTT. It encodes CASGLMQTYNSPLHF. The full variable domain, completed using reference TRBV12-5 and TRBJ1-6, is DARVTQTPRHKVTEMGQEVTMRCQPILGHNTVFWYRQTMMQGLELLAYFRNRAPLDDSGMPKDRFSAEMPDATLATLKIQPSEPRDSAVYFCASGLMQTYNSPLHFGNGTRLTVT.

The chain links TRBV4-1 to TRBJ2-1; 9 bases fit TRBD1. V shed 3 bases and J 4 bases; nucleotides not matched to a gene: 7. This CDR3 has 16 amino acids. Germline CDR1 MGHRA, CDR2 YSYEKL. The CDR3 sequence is CASSHPTGGGYNEQFF. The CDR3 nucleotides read TGCGCCAGCAGCCACCCAACAGGGGGCGGGTACAATGAGCAGTTCTTC.

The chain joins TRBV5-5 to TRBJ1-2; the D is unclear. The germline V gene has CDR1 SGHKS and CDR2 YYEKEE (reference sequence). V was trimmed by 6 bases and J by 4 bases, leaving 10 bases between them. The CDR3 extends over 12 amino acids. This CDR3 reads CASTGNAYGYTF. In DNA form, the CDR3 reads TGTGCCAGCACCGGGAACGCCTATGGCTACACCTTC.

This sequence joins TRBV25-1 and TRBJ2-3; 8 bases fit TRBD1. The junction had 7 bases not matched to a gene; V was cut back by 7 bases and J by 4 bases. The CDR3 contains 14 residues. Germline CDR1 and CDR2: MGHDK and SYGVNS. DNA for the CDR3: TGTGCCAGCAACCAGGGGGCGTGGGCAGATACGCAGTATTTT. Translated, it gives CASNQGAWADTQYF.

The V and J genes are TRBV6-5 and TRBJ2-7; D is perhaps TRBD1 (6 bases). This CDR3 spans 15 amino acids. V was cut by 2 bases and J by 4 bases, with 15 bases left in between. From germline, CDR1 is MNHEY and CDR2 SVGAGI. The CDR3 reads CASSYARQVVYEQYF. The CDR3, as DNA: TGTGCCAGCAGTTACGCCCGACAGGTGGTTTACGAGCAGTACTTC.

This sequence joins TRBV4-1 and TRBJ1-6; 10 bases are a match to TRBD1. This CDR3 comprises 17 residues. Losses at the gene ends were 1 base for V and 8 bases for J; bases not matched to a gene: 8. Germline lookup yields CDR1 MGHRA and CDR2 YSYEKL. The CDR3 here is CASSQAPSGTGDSPLHF. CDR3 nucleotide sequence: TGCGCCAGCAGCCAAGCTCCATCCGGGACAGGGGATTCACCCCTCCACTTT.

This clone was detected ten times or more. The CDR3, as DNA: TGTGCCAGCAGCCCCTCAGGGGTCACTGAAGCTTTCTTT. Translated, it gives CASSPSGVTEAFF. The rearrangement uses TRBV6-4 and TRBJ1-1; weak D call: TRBD1 (6 bases). The CDR3 consists of 13 residues. V lost 6 bases and J lost 4, with 12 bases in between. CDR1 and CDR2 from the germline V gene are MRHNA and SNTAGT.

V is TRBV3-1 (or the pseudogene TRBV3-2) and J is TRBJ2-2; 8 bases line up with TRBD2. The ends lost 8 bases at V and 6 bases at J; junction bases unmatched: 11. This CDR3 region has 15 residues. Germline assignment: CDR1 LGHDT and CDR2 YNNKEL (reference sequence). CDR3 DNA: TGTGCCAGCGCCCGAGCCGGGGGGGCCGCCGGGGAGCTGTTTTTT. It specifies CASARAGGAAGELFF.

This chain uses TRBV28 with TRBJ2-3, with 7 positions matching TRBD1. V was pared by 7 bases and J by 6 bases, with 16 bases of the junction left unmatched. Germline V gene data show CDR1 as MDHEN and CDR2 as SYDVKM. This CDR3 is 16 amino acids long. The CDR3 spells CASKPRQGQPGDTQYF. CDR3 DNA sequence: TGTGCCAGCAAACCCCGACAGGGTCAACCGGGTGATACGCAGTATTTT.

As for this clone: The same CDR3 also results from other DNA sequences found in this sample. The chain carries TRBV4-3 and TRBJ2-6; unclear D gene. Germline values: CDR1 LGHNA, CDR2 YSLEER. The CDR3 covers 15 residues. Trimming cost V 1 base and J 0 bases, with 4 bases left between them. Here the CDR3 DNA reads TGCGCCAGCAGCCAAGGACTCTCTGGGGCCAACGTCCTGACTTTC. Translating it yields CASSQGLSGANVLTF.

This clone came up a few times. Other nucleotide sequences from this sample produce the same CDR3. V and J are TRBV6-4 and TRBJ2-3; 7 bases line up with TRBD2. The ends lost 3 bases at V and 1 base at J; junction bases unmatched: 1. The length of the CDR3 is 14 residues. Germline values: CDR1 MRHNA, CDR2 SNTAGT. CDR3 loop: CASSEAGGTDTQYF. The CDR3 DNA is TGTGCCAGCAGTGAGGCGGGGGGCACAGATACGCAGTATTTT.

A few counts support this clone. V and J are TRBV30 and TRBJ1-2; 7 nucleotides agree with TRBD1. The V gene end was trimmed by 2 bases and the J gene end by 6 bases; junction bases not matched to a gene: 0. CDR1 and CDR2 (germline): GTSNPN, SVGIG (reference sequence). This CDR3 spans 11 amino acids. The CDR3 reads CAWSQGDGYTF. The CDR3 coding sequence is TGTGCCTGGAGTCAGGGGGATGGCTACACCTTC.

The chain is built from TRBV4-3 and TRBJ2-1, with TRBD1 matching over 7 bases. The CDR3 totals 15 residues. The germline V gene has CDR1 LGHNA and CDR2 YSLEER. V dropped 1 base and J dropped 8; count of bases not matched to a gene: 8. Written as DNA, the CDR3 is TGCGCCAGCAGCCAAGGAGCCCTACAGGGGCATGAGCAGTTCTTC. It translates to CASSQGALQGHEQFF.